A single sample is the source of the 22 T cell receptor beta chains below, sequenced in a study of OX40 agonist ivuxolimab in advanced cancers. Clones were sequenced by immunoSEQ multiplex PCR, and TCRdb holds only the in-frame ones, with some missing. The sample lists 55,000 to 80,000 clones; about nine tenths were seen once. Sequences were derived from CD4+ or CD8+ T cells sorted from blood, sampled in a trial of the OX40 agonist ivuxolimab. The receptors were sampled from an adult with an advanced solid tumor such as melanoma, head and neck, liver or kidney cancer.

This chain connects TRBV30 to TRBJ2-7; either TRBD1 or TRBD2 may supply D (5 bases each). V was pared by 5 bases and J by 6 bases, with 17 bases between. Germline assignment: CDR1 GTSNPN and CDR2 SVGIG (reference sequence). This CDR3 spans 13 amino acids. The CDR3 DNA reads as TGTGCCTGGGGGAGAGGCAGGGCCCTCGAGCAGTACTTC. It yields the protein CAWGRGRALEQYF.

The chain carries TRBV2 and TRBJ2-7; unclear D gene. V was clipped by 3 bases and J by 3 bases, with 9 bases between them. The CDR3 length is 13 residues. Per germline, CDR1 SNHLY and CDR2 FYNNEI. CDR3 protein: CASSDGWDYEQYF. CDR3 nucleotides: TGTGCCAGCAGTGACGGATGGGACTACGAGCAGTACTTC.

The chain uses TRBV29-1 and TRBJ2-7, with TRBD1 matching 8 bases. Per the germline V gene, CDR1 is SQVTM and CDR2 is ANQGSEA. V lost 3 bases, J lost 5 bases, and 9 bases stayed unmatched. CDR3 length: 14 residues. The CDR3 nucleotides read TGCAGCGTTGAGGTCCAGGGGGCTTGGAACGAGCAGTACTTC. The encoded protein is CSVEVQGAWNEQYF.

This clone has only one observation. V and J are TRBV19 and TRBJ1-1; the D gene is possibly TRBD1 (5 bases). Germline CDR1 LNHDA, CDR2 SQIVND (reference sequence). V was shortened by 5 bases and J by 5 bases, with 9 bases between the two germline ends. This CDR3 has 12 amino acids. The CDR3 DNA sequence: TGTGCCAGTAGTTGGGGGAAGACTGAAGCTTTCTTT. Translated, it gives CASSWGKTEAFF.

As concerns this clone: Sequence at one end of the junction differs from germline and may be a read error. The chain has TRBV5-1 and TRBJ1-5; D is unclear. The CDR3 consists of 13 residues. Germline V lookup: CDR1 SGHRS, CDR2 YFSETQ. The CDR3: CASRLDSNQPQHF. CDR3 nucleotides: TGCGCCAGCAGATTGGACAGCAATCAGCCCCAGCATTTT. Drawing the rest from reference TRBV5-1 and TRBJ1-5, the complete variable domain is KAGVTQTPRYLIKTRGQQVTLSCSPISGHRSVSWYQQTPGQGLQFLFEYFSETQRNKGNFPGRFSGRQFSNSRSEMNVSTLELGDSALYLCASRLDSNQPQHFGDGTRLSIL.

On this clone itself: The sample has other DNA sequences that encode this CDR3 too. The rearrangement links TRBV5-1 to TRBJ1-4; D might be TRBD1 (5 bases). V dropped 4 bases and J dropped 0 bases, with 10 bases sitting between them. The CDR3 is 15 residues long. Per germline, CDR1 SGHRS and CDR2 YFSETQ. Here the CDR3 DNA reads TGCGCCAGCAGCCCGAGAGGGGCAACTAATGAAAAACTGTTTTTT. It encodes CASSPRGATNEKLFF. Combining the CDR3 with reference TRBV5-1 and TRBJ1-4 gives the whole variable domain KAGVTQTPRYLIKTRGQQVTLSCSPISGHRSVSWYQQTPGQGLQFLFEYFSETQRNKGNFPGRFSGRQFSNSRSEMNVSTLELGDSALYLCASSPRGATNEKLFFGSGTQLSVL.

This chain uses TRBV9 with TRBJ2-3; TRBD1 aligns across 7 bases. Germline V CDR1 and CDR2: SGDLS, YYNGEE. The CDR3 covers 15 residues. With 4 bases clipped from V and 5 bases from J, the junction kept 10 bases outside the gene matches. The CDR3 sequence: CASSSLDRVEDTQYF. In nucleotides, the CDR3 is TGTGCCAGCAGCTCCCTCGACAGGGTGGAAGATACGCAGTATTTT.

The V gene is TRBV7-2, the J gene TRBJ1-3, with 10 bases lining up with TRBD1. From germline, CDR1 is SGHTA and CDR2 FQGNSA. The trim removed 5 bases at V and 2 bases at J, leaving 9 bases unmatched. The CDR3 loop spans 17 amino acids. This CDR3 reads CASSLYSGTGAGNTIYF. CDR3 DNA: TGTGCCAGCAGCCTCTACTCCGGGACAGGGGCTGGAAACACCATATATTTT.

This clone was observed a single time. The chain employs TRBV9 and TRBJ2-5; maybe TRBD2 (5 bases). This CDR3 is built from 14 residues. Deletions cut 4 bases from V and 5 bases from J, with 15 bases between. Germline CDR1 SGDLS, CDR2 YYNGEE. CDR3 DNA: TGTGCCAGCAGCCGGATCACGGGATCTGAGACCCAGTACTTC. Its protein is CASSRITGSETQYF.

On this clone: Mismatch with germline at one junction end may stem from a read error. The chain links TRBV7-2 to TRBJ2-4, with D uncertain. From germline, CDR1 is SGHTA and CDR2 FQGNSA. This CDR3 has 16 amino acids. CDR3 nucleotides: TGTGCCAGCAGTTTAGGAAGTGGTAACACTAAAAACATTCAGTACTTC. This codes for CASSLGSGNTKNIQYF.

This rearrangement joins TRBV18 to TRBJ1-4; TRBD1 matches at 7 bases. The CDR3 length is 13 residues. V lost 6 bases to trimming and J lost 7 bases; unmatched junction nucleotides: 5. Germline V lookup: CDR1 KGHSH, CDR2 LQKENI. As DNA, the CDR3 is TGTGCCAGCTCGCCTGACAGGGTTGAAAAACTGTTTTTT. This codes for CASSPDRVEKLFF.

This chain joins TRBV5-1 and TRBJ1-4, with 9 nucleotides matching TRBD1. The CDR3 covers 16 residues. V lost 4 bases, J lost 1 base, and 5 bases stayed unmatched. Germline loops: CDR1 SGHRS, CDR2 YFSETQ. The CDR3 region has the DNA TGCGCCAGCAGCGGGATGACAGGGGGAACTAATGAAAAACTGTTTTTT. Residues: CASSGMTGGTNEKLFF.

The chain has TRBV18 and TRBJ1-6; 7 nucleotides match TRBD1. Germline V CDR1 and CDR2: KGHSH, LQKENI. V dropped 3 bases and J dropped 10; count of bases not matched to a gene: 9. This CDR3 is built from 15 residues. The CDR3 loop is CASSPRTGEGSPLHF. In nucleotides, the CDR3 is TGTGCCAGCTCACCTAGGACAGGAGAAGGATCACCCCTCCACTTT.

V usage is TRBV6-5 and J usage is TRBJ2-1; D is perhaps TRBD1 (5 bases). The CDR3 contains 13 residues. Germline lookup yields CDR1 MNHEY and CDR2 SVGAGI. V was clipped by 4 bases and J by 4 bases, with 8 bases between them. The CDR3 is CASSFQGYNEQFF. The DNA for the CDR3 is TGTGCCAGCAGTTTCCAGGGTTACAATGAGCAGTTCTTC.

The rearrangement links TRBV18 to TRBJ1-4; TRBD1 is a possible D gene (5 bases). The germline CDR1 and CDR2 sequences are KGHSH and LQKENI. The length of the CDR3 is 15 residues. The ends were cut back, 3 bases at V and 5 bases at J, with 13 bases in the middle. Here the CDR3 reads CASSPRTRGNEKLFF. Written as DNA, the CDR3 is TGTGCCAGCTCACCTAGGACAAGGGGCAATGAAAAACTGTTTTTT.

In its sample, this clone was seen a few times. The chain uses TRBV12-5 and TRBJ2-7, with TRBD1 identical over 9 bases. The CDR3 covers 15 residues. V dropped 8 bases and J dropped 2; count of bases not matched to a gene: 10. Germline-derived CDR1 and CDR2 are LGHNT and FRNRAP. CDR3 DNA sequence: TGTGCTAGTCTATATACACAGGGGGCGCCCTACGAGCAGTACTTC. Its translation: CASLYTQGAPYEQYF.

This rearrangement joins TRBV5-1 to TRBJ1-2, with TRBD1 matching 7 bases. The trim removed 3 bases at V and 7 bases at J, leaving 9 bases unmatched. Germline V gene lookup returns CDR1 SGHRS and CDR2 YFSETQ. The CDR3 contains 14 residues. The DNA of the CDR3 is TGCGCCAGCAGCTCCTACAGGGGATTGGGTGGCTACACCTTC. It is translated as CASSSYRGLGGYTF.

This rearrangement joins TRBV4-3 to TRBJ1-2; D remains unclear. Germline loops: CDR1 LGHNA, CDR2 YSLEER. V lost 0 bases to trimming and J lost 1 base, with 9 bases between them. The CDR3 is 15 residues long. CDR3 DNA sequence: TGCGCCAGCAGCCAAGACGGCCGATATAACTATGGCTACACCTTC. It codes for CASSQDGRYNYGYTF.

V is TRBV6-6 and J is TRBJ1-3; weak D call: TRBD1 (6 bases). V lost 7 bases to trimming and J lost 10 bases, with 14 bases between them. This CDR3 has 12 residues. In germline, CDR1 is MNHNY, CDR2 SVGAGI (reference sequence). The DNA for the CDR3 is TGTGCCAGCACCGACAGGTTAAGAACCATATATTTT. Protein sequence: CASTDRLRTIYF.

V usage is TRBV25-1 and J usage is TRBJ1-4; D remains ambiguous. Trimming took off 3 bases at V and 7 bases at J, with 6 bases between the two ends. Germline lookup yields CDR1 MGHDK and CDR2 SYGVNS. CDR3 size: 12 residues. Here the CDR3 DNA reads TGTGCCAGCAGTGACGGAATTGAAAAACTGTTTTTT. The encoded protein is CASSDGIEKLFF.

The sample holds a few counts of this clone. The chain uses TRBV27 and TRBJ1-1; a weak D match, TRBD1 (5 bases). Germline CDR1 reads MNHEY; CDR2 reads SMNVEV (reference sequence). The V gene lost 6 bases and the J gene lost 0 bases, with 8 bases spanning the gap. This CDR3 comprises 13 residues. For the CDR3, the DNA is TGTGCCAGCAGGGGGGGATTGAACACTGAAGCTTTCTTT. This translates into CASRGGLNTEAFF.

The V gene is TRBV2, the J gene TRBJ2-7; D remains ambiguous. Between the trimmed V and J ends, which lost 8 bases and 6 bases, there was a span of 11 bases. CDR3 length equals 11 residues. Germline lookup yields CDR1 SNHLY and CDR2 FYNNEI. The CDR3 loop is CASLIRAEQYF. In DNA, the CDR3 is TGTGCCAGCCTAATAAGGGCCGAGCAGTACTTC.